This T cell receptor (beta chain) is from a study of brain T cells in children with intractable seizures. Clones were read by immunoSEQ multiplex PCR, and TCRdb kept only the in-frame ones, dropping some. This table holds tens of thousands of clones, just over 90% found once. Looked up from germline, CDR1 is SGHDT and CDR2 is YYEEEE. The CDR3 extends over 15 amino acids. V shed 4 bases and J shed 5 bases, with 17 bases lying between them. The sample here was peripheral blood, taken at surgery. This sequence was found in a boy younger than two with tuberous sclerosis and intractable seizures. The chain couples TRBV5-6 to TRBJ2-3, with D perhaps TRBD1 or TRBD2 (5 bases each). CDR3 nucleotide sequence: TGTGCCAGCAGCAAATTACAGGAGGTGGGAGATACGCAGTATTTT. It specifies CASSKLQEVGDTQYF.